This T cell receptor beta chain was profiled in a study of vaccination effects on CD4 cells after COVID-19. General observations from the study: From healthy vaccinees, only 1 of 255 vaccine-induced clones also reacted to common cold coronaviruses. There was marked clonal contraction among infection- and vaccine-induced clones late after vaccination.

Profiled with immunoSEQ multiplex PCR; TCRdb holds only in-frame clones, not every one. The repertoire holds about 60,000 clones, with roughly 76% as singletons. For this clone: The antigen is unknown.

Germline trimming cut 0 bases from V and 6 bases from J; bases unmatched to any gene: 5. CDR3 size: 15 residues. Germline V gives CDR1 LGHDT, CDR2 YNNKEL (reference sequence). ViraFEST expansion of antigen-specific CD4+ T cells with viral peptide pools preceded sequencing. Following 10 days of culture, CD4+ T cells were isolated. Having tested negative for nucleocapsid antibodies, the vaccine recipients showed no prior SARS-CoV-2 infection. The chain has TRBV3-1 (or the pseudogene TRBV3-2) and TRBJ1-2; TRBD1 aligns across 9 bases. Material: CD4+ T cells from PBMCs cultured with HCoV-229E spike peptides, obtained before COVID-19 vaccination. The origin of this receptor is a human donor who received a COVID-19 vaccine. The CDR3 DNA follows: TGTGCCAGCAGCCAAGAGCCGGGACAGGGACATGGCTACACCTTC. This codes for CASSQEPGQGHGYTF.